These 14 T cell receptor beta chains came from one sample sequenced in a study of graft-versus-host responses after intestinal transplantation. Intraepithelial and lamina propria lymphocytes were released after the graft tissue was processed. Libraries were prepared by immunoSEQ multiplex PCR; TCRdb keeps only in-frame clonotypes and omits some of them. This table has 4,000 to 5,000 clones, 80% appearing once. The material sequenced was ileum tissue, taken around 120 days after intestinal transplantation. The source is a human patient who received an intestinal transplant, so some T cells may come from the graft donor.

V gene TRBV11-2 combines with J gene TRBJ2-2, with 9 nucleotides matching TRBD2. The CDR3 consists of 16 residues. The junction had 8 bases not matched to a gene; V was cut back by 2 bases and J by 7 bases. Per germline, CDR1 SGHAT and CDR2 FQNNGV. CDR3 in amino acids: CASSLTPSGTDGELFF. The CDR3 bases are TGTGCCAGCAGCTTAACTCCTAGCGGGACCGACGGGGAGCTGTTTTTT.

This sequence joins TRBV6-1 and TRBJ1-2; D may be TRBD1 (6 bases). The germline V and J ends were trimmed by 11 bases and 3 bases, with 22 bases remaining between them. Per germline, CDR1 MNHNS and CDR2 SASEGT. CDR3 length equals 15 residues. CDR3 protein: CAGHGHRVVHYGYTF. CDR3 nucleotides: TGTGCCGGCCATGGCCACAGGGTGGTTCACTATGGCTACACCTTC.

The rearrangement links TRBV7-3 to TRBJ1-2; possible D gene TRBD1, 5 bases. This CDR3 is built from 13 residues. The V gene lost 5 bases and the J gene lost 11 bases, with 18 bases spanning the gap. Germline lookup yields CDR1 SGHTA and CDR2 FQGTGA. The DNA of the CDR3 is TGTGCCAGCAGCAGAAGCCCGAGAAGGGGATACACCTTC. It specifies CASSRSPRRGYTF.

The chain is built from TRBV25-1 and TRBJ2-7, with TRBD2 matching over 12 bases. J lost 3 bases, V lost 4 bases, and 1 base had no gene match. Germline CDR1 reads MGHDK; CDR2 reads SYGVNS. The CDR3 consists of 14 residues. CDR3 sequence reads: CASSGTSGIYEQYF. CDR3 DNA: TGTGCCAGCAGTGGGACTAGCGGGATCTACGAGCAGTACTTC.

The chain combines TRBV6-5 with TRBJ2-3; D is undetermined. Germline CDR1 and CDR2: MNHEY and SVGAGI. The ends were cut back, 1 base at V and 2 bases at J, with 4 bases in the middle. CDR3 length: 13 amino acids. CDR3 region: CASSYFPTDTQYF. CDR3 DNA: TGTGCCAGCAGTTACTTCCCCACAGATACGCAGTATTTT.

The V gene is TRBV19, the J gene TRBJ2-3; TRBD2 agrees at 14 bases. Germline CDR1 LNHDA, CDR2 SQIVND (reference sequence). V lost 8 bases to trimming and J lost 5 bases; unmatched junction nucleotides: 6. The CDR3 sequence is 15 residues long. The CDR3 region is CASGLGLAGVDTQYF. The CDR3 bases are TGTGCCAGTGGATTGGGACTAGCGGGAGTAGATACGCAGTATTTT.

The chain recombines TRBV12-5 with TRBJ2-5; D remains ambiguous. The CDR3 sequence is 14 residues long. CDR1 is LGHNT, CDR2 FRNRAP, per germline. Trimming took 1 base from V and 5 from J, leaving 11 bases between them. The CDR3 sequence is CASGLELGLETQYF. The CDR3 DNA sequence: TGTGCTAGTGGTTTGGAGCTGGGTTTGGAGACCCAGTACTTC.

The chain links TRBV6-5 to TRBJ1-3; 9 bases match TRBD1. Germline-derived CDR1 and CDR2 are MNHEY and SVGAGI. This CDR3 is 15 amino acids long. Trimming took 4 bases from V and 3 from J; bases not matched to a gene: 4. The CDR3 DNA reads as TGTGCCAGCAGTTCACAGGGGGCATTTGGAAACACCATATATTTT. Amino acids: CASSSQGAFGNTIYF.

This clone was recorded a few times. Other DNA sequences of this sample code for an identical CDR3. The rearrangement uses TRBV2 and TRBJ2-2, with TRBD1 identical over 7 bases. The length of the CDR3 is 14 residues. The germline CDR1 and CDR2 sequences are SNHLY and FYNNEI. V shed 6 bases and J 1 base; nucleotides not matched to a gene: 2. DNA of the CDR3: TGTGCCAGCAGGAGGACAGGGAACACCGGGGAGCTGTTTTTT. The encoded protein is CASRRTGNTGELFF.

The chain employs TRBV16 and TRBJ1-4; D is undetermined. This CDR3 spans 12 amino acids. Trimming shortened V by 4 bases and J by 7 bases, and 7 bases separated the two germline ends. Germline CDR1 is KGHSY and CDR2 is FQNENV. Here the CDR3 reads CASSPAGEKLFF. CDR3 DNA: TGTGCCAGCAGCCCTGCAGGTGAAAAACTGTTTTTT. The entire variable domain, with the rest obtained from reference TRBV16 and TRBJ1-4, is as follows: GEEVAQTPKHLVRGEGQKAKLYCAPIKGHSYVFWYQQVLKNEFKFLISFQNENVFDETGMPKERFSAKCLPNSPCSLEIQATKLEDSAVYFCASSPAGEKLFFGSGTQLSVL.

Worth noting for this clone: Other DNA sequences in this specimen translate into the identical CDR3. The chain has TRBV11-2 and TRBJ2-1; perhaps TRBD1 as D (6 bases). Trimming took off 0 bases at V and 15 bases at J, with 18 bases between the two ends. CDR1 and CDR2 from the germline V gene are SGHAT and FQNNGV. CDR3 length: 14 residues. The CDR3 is CASSLDRGAVGRFF. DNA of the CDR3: TGTGCCAGCAGCTTAGACAGGGGAGCAGTGGGGAGGTTCTTC.

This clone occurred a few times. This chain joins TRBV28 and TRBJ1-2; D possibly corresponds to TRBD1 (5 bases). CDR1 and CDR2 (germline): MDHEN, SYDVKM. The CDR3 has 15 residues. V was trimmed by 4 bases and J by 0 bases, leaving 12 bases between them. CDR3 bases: TGTGCCAGCAGTTCGGCCGGACACTCTAACTATGGCTACACCTTC. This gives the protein CASSSAGHSNYGYTF.

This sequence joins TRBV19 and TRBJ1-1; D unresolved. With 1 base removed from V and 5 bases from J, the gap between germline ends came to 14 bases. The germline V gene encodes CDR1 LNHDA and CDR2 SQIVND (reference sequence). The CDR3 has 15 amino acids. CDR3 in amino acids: CASSIVPQELTEAFF. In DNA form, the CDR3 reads TGTGCCAGTAGTATAGTGCCCCAGGAGCTTACTGAAGCTTTCTTT.

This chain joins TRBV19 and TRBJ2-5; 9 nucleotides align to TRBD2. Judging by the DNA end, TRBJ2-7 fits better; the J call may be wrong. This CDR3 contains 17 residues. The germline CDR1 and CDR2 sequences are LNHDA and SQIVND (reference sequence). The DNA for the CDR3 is TGTGCCAGTAGTATAGCGGGTAGCGGGGGAAACTCCTACGAGCAGTACTTC. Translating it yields CASSIAGSGGNSYEQYF.